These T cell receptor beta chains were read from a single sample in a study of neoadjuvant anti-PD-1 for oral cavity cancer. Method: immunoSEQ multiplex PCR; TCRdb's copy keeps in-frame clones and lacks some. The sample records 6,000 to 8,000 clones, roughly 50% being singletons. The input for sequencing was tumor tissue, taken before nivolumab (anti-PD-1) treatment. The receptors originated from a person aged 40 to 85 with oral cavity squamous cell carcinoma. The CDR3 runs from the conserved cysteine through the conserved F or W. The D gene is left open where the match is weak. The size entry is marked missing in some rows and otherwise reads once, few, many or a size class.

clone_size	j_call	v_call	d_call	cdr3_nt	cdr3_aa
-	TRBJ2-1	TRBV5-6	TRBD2	TGTGCCAGCAGCTTAGGAGGCGGGGGGCCCTTGAATGAGCAGTTCTTC	CASSLGGGGPLNEQFF
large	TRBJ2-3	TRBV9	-	TGTGCCAGCAGCGTGCTAGCTGACACAGATACGCAGTATTTT	CASSVLADTDTQYF
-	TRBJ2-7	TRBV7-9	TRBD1	TGTGCCAGCAGCGTGGACAGGGGGGCACCGGAGCAGTACTTC	CASSVDRGAPEQYF
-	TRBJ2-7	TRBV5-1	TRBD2	TGCGCCAGCAGCTTGGGGGGCAGGACTAGCGGCTCCTACGAGCAGTACTTC	CASSLGGRTSGSYEQYF
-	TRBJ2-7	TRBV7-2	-	TGTGCCAGCAGCTTAGTCTTGGGGAGTAACGAGCAGTACTTC	CASSLVLGSNEQYF
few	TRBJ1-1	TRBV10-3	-	TGTGCCATCAGTGAAGGTCTACGATTTGATGAAGCTTTCTTT	CAISEGLRFDEAFF
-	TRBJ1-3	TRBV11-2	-	TGTGCCAGCAGCCCTGGACAGAAAGGAAACACCATATATTTT	CASSPGQKGNTIYF
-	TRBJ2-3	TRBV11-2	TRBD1	TGTGCCAGCAGCCGAGCTTACGGGACAGGGGAAATCACAGATACGCAGTATTTT	CASSRAYGTGEITDTQYF
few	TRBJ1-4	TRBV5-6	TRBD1	TGTGCCAGCAGCGTGACAGGGTCGGGCGAAAAACTGTTTTTT	CASSVTGSGEKLFF
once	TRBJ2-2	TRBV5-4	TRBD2	TGTGCCAGCAGCCCGGGGGGGGGAAACACCGGGGAGCTGTTTTTT	CASSPGGGNTGELFF
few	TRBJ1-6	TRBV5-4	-	TGTGCCAGCAGCTTGGAGCCGGGGAGCACCTATAATTCACCCCTCCACTTT	CASSLEPGSTYNSPLHF
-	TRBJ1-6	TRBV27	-	TGTGCCAGCAGTTTAGTGCGGAATTCACCCCTCCACTTT	CASSLVRNSPLHF